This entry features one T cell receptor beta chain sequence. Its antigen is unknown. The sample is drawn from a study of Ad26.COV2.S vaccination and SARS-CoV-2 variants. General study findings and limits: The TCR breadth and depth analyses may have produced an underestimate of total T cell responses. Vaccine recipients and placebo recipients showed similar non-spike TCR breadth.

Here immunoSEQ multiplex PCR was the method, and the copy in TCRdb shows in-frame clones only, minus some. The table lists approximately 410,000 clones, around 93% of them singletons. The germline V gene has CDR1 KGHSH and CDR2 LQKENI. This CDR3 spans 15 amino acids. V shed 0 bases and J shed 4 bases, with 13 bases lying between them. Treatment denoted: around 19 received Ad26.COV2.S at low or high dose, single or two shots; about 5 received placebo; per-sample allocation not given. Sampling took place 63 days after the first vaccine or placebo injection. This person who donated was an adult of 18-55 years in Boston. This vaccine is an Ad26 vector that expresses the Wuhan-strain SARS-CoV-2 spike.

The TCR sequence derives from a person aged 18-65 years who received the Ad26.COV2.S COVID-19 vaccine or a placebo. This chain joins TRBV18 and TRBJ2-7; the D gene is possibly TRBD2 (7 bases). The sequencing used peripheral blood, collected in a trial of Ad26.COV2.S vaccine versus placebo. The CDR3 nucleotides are TGTGCCAGCTCACCACCGGAGGGGGGGCGTTACGAGCAGTACTTC. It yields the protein CASSPPEGGRYEQYF.